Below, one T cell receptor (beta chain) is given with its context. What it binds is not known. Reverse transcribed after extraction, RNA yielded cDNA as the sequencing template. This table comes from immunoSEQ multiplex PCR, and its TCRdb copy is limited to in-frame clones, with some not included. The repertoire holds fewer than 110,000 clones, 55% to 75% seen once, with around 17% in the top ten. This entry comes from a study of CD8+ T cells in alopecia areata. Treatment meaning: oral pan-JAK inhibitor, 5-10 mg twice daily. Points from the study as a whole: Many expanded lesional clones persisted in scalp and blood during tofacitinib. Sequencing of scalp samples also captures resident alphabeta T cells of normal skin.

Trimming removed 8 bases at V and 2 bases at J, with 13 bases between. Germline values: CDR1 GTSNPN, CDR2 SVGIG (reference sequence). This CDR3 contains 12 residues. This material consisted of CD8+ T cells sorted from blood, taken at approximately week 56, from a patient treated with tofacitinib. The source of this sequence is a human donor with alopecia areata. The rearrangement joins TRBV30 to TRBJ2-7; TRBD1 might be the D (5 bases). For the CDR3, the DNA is TGTGCCGCGGACAAGACCCCCTACGAGCAGTACTTC. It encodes CAADKTPYEQYF.